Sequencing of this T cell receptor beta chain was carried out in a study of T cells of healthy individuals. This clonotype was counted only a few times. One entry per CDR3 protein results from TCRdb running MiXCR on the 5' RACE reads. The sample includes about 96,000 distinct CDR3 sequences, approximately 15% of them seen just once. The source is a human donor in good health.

CDR3 sequence (DNA): TGCAGCGTTGGTAACCTAGCGGGAGAAAGGGGAGCCAAAAACATTCAGTACTTC. It encodes CSVGNLAGERGAKNIQYF. V usage is TRBV29-1 and J usage is TRBJ2-4; TRBD2 matches 10 bases. In germline, CDR1 is SQVTM, CDR2 ANQGSEA. CDR3 length: 18 residues. V dropped 4 bases and J dropped 0; count of bases not matched to a gene: 12.